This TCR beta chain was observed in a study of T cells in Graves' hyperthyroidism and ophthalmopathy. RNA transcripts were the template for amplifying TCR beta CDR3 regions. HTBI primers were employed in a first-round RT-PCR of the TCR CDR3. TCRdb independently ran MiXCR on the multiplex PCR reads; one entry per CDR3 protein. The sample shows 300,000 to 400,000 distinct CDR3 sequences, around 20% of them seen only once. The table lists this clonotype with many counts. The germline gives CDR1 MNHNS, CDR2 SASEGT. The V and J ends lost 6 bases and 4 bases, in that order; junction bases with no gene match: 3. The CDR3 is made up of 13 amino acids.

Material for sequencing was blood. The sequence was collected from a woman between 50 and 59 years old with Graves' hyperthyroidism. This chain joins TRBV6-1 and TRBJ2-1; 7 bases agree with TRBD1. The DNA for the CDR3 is TGTGCCAGCAGCCAGGGGGAGTACAATGAGCAGTTCTTC. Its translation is CASSQGEYNEQFF.